This T cell receptor (beta chain) derives from a study of long-term antiretroviral therapy in people with HIV (dated by TCRdb to the early 2020s). As for the study more broadly: The earliest samples were collected roughly a decade before the 2015 WHO recommendation for immediate ART, at a time when ART was usually postponed until CD4 counts fell. A retrospective serial study tested whether changes in peripheral blood TRB repertoire composition and diversity were associated with ART initiation and durable HIV suppression. A total of 192 cryopreserved PBMC samples came from approximately 30 adults with confirmed HIV infection and were collected serially over a mean of roughly six years (range 1-12). Of the approximately 28 participants with HIV, approximately 11 were female. No cross-contamination during QIAcube processing was shown when test extractions of a monoclonal T-cell line were performed alongside about 30 polyclonal samples. Points the paper makes about the study in general: The repertoire was dominated across all time points by expanded TRB clones identified before ART initiation, although this dominance was seen to fluctuate and to decrease in many PLHIV after ART. Samples dated from about 2004 to 2017, and the ART regimens used may be less effective than current ones. Compared with controls, HIV repertoires had narrower CDR3 length ranges, and the network structure pointed to an antigen-experienced repertoire that shifted only slightly toward naive after ART. Since PBMC availability was limited, sequencing covered only the TCR beta chain, with no alpha chain pairing. Starting ART was linked to a significant rise in TRB diversity, yet even after long-term ART the diversity remained significantly lower than in transplant donor controls. Because pre-ART samples had limited cell numbers, unsorted PBMC were profiled rather than sorted CD4+ and CD8+ T cells. Inferences about post-ART repertoire changes are limited because no data were available on ART adherence, viral resistance or therapy changes.

To be included, a participant needed at least one PBMC sample from before ART initiation plus at least two post-ART samples. All participants with HIV were treated in the United States of America. Cryopreserved samples of 1-10 million PBMC were thawed and washed before DNA extraction. At the time of the earliest PBMC sample, participants with HIV were aged between roughly 20 and 54 years. PBMC samples from each participant spanned 1-4 timepoints before ART initiation and 2-8 timepoints after ART initiation, with a median of 7 samples. Serial HIV viral load, CD4+ T-cell count, ART history and demographic data were obtained for every participant. A Qiagen kit on a QIAcube was used to extract genomic DNA from unsorted PBMC, with samples processed in batches of 12. This clone has a handful of counts. Its antigen remains undetermined. Qualities for individual bases were not recorded, and no much larger clone is one base off.

Its CDR3 holds 13 amino acids, cysteine through phenylalanine. Left in the record is the CDR3 DNA by itself, 39 bases read in frame from the first base. V lost 2 bases and J lost 5 bases, and the count of bases not matched to a germline gene is 3. The germline V gene (reference sequence) yields SGHNT for CDR1 and YYREEE for CDR2. The immunoSEQ hsTCRB v3.0 assay was used at survey level resolution to sequence the TRB variable region. TRB sequencing targeted a depth of about 40,000-50,000 T-cell genomes per sample. TRB libraries were pooled and sequenced on an Illumina MiSeq using a v3 150-cycle kit. Concerning the study's data processing: Analysis of repertoires was carried out in R inside a reproducible Nextflow workflow spanning QC, data transformation and analysis. LymphoSeq2, an R package for exploring AIRR-Seq data, was used to implement the custom analyses. A handful of samples that produced fewer than 5000 total TRB sequences were removed, so 188 HIV repertoires were analyzed. Of the 188 retained HIV repertoires, about 59 were collected before and around 130 after ART initiation. Repertoires were downsampled to 5000 TRB nucleotide sequences, with summary statistics averaged over 100 downsampling iterations. Only TRB sequences with CDR3 regions of at least seven amino acids were retained for analysis. Diversity was measured with a Shannon entropy-derived clonality score and the Gini coefficient. In the repertoire networks, any two of the top 5000 CDR3 amino acid sequences were connected whenever the two sequences differed by an edit distance of one. GLIPH2 predicted antigen specificity groups and MHC restriction for TRB CDR3 amino acid sequences. CDR3 amino acid sequences were matched against VDJdb and McPAS-TCR to flag known CMV, EBV, HIV or tissue antigen associations. Pre-ART, post-ART and control groups were compared with Wilcoxon signed-rank tests and Holm-Bonferroni correction. The clones in this table, taken by TCRdb from immuneACCESS, are in-frame only. Not every clone is retained; where verified, under half of the shortfall comes from an unresolved V gene, and the cause of the rest is unknown. V, J and clone size were drawn from that table, and D and trimming were deduced from the DNA. In this sample the table shows under 20,000 clones, approximately 94% of which occur a single time. The ten most abundant clones make up roughly 4.2% of the sample.

The starting material was unsorted PBMCs, obtained about 6 years after starting antiretroviral therapy. The chain is encoded by TRBV5-4 joined to TRBJ2-7; 8 nucleotides in the junction match TRBD1. The TCR originated in a woman in her forties or fifties with HIV. The CDR3 reads CASSFQGADEQYF. The DNA is TGTGCCAGCAGCTTTCAGGGGGCGGACGAGCAGTACTTC.